The text below deals with one T cell receptor (beta chain). This record comes from a study of blood T cells in healthy people across ages. Then a second PCR, running roughly 7 to 12 cycles, was carried out with a sample-barcoded 5' primer and a J-beta primer mix. Each CDR3 protein is one row after TCRdb ran MiXCR on the 5' RACE reads. The top ten hold just under 9% of the sample, which has over 450,000 distinct CDR3 sequences, approximately 25% seen once. The individuals who served as donors were healthy Caucasians living in Russia, aged about 6 to 95. PBMCs, at least 7 million per sample, were isolated. Germline CDR1 and CDR2: DFQATT and SNEGSKA (reference sequence). CDR3 size: 19 residues. J gave up 0 bases and V 6 bases, and 13 bases lay outside the gene matches. This sample was also put to use in a study of T cells of mothers and their children. That report adds: At a rate of 1.5 ug per 15 ul, cDNA synthesis received all of the extracted RNA. The data showed no persistent microchimeric T cell clones.

J is TRBJ2-1 and V is TRBV20-1; 14 nucleotides align to TRBD2. The TCR sequence derives from a boy aged 5-17 years in good health. Source material: blood. This CDR3 is CSASLPGLAGGNSYNEQFF. DNA of the CDR3: TGCAGTGCCTCCCTCCCCGGACTAGCGGGAGGAAACTCCTACAATGAGCAGTTCTTC.